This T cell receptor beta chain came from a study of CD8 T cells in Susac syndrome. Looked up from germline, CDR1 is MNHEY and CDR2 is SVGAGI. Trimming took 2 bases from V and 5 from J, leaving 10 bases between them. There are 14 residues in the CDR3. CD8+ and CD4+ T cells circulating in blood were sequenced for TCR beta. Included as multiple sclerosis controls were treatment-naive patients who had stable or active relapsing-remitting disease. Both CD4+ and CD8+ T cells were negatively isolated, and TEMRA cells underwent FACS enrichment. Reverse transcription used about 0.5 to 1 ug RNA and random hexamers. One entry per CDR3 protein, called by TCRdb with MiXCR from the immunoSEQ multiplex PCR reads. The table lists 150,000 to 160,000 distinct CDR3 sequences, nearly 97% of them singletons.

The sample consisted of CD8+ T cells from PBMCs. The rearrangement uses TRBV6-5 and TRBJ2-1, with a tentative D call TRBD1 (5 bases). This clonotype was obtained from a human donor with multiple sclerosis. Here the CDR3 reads CASSYGPRDNEQFF. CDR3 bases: TGTGCCAGCAGTTACGGTCCCAGGGACAATGAGCAGTTCTTC.